This paragraph covers one T cell receptor beta chain sequence. This entry comes from a study of blood T cell repertoires in COVID-19. The J segment lost 4 bases and the V segment lost 2 bases, leaving 8 bases of the junction unmatched. CDR1 and CDR2 from the germline V gene are SGHRS and YFSETQ. This CDR3 spans 15 amino acids. In the source study's methods: Estimation of nucleated cell counts was performed using reference gene primer amplification. Sequenced by immunoSEQ multiplex PCR; TCRdb stores in-frame clones only, minus some. V and J calls and clone size are those listed in that table; D and trimming were worked out from the DNA. This sample has over 200,000 clones, with 87% found just once.

The receptor was derived from a man between 40 and 49 years old with active or convalescent COVID-19. Sequencing input: peripheral blood. This sequence joins TRBV5-1 and TRBJ2-5; TRBD1 aligns across 7 bases. CDR3: CASSFRQGTAETQYF. The CDR3 coding sequence is TGCGCCAGCAGCTTCCGACAGGGAACGGCAGAGACCCAGTACTTC.